The T cell receptor beta chain under discussion was sequenced for a study of human T cells and chemical hapten exposure. Study outcomes and limitations: Because they had alopecia, donors may respond immunologically unlike healthy people. There was a positive correlation between PT1 expanded TCR counts and patch test score.

TCRdb analysed the RACE reads with MiXCR anew, one entry per CDR3 protein. The sample has around 380,000 distinct CDR3 sequences; more than 4.5% are singletons. The time point was: patch test 1, 2 weeks after DPC sensitization. The treatment is: therapeutic diphenylcyclopropenone sensitization with weekly scalp DPC. The germline V gene has CDR1 KGHDR and CDR2 SFDVKD. The CDR3 loop spans 17 amino acids. After removal of 3 bases from V and 0 bases from J, the junction contained 7 bases not matched to a gene. About this clonotype itself: Its target is not known.

The sample here was whole blood, taken in connection with sensitization to the hapten diphenylcyclopropenone (DPC). The source of this sequence is a woman aged 45-65 years with alopecia areata. Some clones in this sample may be carry-over from other donors' samples. The chain joins TRBV24-1 to TRBJ2-3, with TRBD1 matching over 8 bases. Here the CDR3 DNA reads TGTGCCACCAGTGATCCTGGGGGACAGGCGAGCACAGATACGCAGTATTTT. This gives the protein CATSDPGGQASTDTQYF.